The source of this T cell receptor (beta chain) is a study of identical twins. Germline CDR1 is LGHNA and CDR2 is YNFKEQ. Trimming pared 0 bases from V and 13 bases from J, leaving 10 bases between. The CDR3 loop spans 12 amino acids. This clonotype was counted ten times or more. Via MiXCR, TCRdb re-called the 5' RACE reads, giving one row per CDR3 protein. This sample yields under 250,000 distinct CDR3 sequences, of which approximately 6.8% are seen a single time; 5.4% belongs to the top ten. The sample was also linked to a second study, of yellow fever vaccine responses in identical twins.

Sequenced material: CD8+ T cells sorted from blood. The V and J genes are TRBV4-2 and TRBJ2-1, with no clear D. This sequence originates from a woman under 30 in good health. In DNA, the CDR3 is TGTGCCAGCAGCCAAGATCGTCTTGAACAGTTCTTC. Translating it yields CASSQDRLEQFF.